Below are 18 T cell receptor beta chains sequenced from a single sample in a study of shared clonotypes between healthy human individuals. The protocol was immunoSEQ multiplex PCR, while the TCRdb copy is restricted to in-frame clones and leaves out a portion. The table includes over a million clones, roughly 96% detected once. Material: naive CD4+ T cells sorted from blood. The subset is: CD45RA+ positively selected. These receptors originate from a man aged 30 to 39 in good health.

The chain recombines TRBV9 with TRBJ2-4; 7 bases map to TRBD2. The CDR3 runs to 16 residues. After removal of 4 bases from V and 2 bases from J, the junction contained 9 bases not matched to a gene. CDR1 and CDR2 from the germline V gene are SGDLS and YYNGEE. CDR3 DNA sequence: TGTGCCAGCAGCACCGGACTAGGGTTTCCCAAAAACATTCAGTACTTC. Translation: CASSTGLGFPKNIQYF.

CDR3 in amino acids: CASSLWGRETQYF. CDR3 bases: TGTGCCAGCAGCTTGTGGGGGCGAGAGACCCAGTACTTC. This chain links TRBV5-4 with TRBJ2-5, with a possible D match to TRBD1 (6 bases). Trimming removed 1 base at V and 4 bases at J, with 8 bases between. Germline CDR1 SGHNT, CDR2 YYREEE (reference sequence). The CDR3 consists of 13 residues.

Written as DNA, the CDR3 is TGTGCCAGCACCCCGGACAGCTATGGCTACACCTTC. Translation gives CASTPDSYGYTF. The chain joins TRBV6-6 to TRBJ1-2, with D possibly being TRBD1 (6 bases). Trimming took off 7 bases at V and 4 bases at J, with 10 bases between the two ends. This CDR3 has 12 residues. In germline, CDR1 is MNHNY, CDR2 SVGAGI (reference sequence).

In DNA, the CDR3 is TGTGCCACCGAGGACCGTAACTATGGCTACACCTTC. Translation gives CATEDRNYGYTF. The chain joins TRBV28 to TRBJ1-2, with unresolved D. This CDR3 is 12 amino acids long. Germline values: CDR1 MDHEN, CDR2 SYDVKM. V was clipped by 10 bases and J by 1 base, with 10 bases between them.

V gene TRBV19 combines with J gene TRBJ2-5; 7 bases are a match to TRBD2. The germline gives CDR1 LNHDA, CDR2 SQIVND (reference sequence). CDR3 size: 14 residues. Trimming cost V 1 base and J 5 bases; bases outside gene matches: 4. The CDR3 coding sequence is TGTGCCAGTAGTATAGGACTAGCCTGGGAGACCCAGTACTTC. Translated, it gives CASSIGLAWETQYF. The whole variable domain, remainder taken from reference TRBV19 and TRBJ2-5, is DGGITQSPKYLFRKEGQNVTLSCEQNLNHDAMYWYRQDPGQGLRLIYYSQIVNDFQKGDIAEGYSVSREKKESFPLTVTSAQKNPTAFYLCASSIGLAWETQYFGPGTRLLVL.

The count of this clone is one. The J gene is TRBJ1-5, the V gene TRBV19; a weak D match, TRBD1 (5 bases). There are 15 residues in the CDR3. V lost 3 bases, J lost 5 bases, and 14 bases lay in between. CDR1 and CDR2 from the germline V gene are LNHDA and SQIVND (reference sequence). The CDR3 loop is CASSITPGYDQPQHF. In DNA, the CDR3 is TGTGCCAGTAGTATCACCCCAGGGTACGATCAGCCCCAGCATTTT.

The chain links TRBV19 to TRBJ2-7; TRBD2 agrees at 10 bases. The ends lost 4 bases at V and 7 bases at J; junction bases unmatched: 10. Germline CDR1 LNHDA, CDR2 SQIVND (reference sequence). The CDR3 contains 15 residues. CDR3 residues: CASSTLAGVTGEQYF. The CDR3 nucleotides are TGTGCCAGTAGTACCCTAGCGGGAGTTACTGGTGAGCAGTACTTC.

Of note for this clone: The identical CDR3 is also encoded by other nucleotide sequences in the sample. The CDR3 reads CAISGTGNTGELFF. CDR3 nucleotide sequence: TGTGCCATCAGTGGGACAGGGAACACCGGGGAGCTGTTTTTT. The chain couples TRBV10-3 to TRBJ2-2, with 7 bases lining up with TRBD1. This CDR3 is built from 14 residues. Germline loops: CDR1 ENHRY, CDR2 SYGVKD. V gave up 4 bases and J gave up 1 base; unmatched junction bases: 0.

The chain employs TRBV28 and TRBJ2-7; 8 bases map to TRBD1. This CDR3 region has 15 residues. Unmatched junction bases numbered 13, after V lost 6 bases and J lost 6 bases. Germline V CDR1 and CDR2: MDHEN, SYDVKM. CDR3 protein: CASSETGGLLGEQYF. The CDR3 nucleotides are TGTGCCAGCAGCGAAACAGGGGGTCTTTTGGGCGAGCAGTACTTC.

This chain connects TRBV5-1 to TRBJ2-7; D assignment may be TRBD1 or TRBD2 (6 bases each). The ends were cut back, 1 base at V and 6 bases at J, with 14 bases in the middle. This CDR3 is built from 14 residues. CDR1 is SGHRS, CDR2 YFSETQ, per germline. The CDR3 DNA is TGCGCCAGCAGCTTGAATCACAGGGAGGCCGAGCAGTACTTC. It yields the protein CASSLNHREAEQYF. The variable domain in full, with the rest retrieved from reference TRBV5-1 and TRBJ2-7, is KAGVTQTPRYLIKTRGQQVTLSCSPISGHRSVSWYQQTPGQGLQFLFEYFSETQRNKGNFPGRFSGRQFSNSRSEMNVSTLELGDSALYLCASSLNHREAEQYFGPGTRLTVT.

The CDR3: CATSSDIAGGADTQYF. The CDR3 coding sequence is TGTGCCACCAGCAGTGATATAGCGGGAGGAGCAGATACGCAGTATTTT. The chain uses TRBV15 and TRBJ2-3; TRBD2 agrees at 10 bases. CDR1 LNHNV and CDR2 YYDKDF come from the germline V gene (reference sequence). The CDR3 totals 16 residues. Losses at the gene ends were 3 bases for V and 4 bases for J; bases not matched to a gene: 7.

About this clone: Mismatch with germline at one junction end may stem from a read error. The CDR3 coding sequence is TGTGCCAGCAGCAGACTAGCGGGATCCCCTCCGGTGCTCTTC. Translating gives CASSRLAGSPPVLF. The chain has TRBV6-4 and TRBJ2-1; 11 bases map to TRBD2. The CDR3 covers 14 residues. Germline values: CDR1 MRHNA, CDR2 SNTAGT.

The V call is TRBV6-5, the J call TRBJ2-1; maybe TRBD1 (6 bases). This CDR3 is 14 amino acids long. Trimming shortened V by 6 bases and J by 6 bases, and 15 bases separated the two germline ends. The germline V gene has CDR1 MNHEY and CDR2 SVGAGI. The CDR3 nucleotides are TGTGCCAGCAGACCCCGGGACATTGGCAATGAGCAGTTCTTC. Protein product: CASRPRDIGNEQFF.

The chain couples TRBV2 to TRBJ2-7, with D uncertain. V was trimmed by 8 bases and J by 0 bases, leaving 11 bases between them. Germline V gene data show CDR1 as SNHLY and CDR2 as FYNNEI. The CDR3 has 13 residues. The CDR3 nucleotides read TGTGCCAGCCAGCGACCGGGCTCCTACGAGCAGTACTTC. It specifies CASQRPGSYEQYF.

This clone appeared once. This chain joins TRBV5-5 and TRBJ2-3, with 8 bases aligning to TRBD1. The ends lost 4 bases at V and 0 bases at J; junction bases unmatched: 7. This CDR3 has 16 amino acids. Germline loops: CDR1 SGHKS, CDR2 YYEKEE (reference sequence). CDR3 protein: CASSVQGASSTDTQYF. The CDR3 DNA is TGTGCCAGCAGCGTCCAGGGGGCTTCGAGCACAGATACGCAGTATTTT.

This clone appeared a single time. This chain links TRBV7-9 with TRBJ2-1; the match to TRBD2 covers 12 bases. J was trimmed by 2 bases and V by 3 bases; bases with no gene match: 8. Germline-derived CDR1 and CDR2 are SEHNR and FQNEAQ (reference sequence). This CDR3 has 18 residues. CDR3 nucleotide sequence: TGTGCCAGCAGCTTCGGTCCCACTAGCGGGAGGCCCTACAATGAGCAGTTCTTC. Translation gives CASSFGPTSGRPYNEQFF.

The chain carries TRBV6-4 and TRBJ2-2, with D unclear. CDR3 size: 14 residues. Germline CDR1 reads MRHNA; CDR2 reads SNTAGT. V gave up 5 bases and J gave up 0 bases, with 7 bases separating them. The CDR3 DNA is TGTGCCAGCAGTAAGGAGACGAACACCGGGGAGCTGTTTTTT. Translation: CASSKETNTGELFF.

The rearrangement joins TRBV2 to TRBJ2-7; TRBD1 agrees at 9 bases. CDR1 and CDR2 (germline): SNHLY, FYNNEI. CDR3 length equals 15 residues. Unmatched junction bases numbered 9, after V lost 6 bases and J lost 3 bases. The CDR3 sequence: CASRGTGTSFYEQYF. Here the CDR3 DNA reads TGTGCCAGCAGAGGGACAGGGACCTCGTTCTACGAGCAGTACTTC. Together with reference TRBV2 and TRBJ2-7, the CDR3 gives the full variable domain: EPEVTQTPSHQVTQMGQEVILRCVPISNHLYFYWYRQILGQKVEFLVSFYNNEISEKSEIFDDQFSVERPDGSNFTLKIRSTKLEDSAMYFCASRGTGTSFYEQYFGPGTRLTVT.